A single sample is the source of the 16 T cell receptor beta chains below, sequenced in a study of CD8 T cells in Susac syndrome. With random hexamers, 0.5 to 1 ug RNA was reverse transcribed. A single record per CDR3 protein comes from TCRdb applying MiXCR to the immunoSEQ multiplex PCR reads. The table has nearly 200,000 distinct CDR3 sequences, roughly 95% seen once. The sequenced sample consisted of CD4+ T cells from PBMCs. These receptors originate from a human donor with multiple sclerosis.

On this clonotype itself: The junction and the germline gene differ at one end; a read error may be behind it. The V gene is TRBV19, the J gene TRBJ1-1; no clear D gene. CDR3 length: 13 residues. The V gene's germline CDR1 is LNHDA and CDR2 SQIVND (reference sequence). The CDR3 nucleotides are TGTGCCAGTAGACGGGTCTTGAACACTGAAGCCTTCTTT. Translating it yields CASRRVLNTEAFF.

CDR3 region: CASSLGQGVFYEQYF. The CDR3 region has the DNA TGTGCCAGCAGCTTGGGGCAGGGGGTCTTCTACGAGCAGTACTTC. The chain has TRBV5-6 and TRBJ2-7, with 7 bases identical to TRBD1. Trimming at V came to 0 bases and at J to 3 bases, leaving 6 bases not matched to a gene. The CDR3 is 15 residues long. CDR1 SGHDT and CDR2 YYEEEE come from the germline V gene.

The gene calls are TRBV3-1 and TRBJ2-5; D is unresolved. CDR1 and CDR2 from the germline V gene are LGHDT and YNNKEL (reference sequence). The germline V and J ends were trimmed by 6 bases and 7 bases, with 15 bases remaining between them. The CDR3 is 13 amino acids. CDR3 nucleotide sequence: TGTGCCAGCAGTCAGACTGGCGTGAGGACCCAGTACTTC. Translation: CASSQTGVRTQYF.

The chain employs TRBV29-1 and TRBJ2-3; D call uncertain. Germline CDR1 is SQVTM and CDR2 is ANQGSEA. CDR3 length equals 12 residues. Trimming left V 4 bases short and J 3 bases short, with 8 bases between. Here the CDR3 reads CSVAGRTDTQYF. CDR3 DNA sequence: TGCAGCGTTGCAGGCCGAACAGATACGCAGTATTTT.

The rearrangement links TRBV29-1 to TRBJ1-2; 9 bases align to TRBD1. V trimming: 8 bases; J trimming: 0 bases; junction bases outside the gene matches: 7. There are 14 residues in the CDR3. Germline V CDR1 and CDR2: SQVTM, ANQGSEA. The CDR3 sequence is CSTQTGGSNYGYTF. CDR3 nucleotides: TGCAGCACCCAAACAGGGGGCTCTAACTATGGCTACACCTTC.

CDR3 region: CATSRRQGADTQYF. The CDR3, as DNA: TGTGCCACCAGCAGAAGACAGGGCGCAGATACGCAGTATTTT. This chain links TRBV15 with TRBJ2-3; 7 bases map to TRBD1. Germline V gene data show CDR1 as LNHNV and CDR2 as YYDKDF (reference sequence). The trim removed 2 bases at V and 4 bases at J, leaving 3 bases unmatched. CDR3 size: 14 residues.

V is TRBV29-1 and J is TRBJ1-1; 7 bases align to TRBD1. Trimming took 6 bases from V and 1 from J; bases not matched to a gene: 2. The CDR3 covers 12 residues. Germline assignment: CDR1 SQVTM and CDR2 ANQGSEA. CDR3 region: CSVQGGNTEAFF. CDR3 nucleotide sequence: TGCAGCGTGCAGGGGGGGAACACTGAAGCTTTCTTT. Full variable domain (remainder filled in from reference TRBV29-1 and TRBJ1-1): SAVISQKPSRDICQRGTSLTIQCQVDSQVTMMFWYRQQPGQSLTLIATANQGSEATYESGFVIDKFPISRPNLTFSTLTVSNMSPEDSSIYLCSVQGGNTEAFFGQGTRLTVV.

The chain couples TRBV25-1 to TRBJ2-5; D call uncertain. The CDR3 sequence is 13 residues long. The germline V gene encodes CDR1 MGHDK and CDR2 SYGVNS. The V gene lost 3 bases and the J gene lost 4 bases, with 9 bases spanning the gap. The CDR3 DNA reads TGTGCCAGCAGTGAGCGCGTTGTAGAGACCCAGTACTTC. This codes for CASSERVVETQYF.

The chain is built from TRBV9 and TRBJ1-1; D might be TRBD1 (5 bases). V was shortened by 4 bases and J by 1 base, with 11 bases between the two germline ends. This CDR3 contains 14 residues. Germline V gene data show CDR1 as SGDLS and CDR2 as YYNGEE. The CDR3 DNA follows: TGTGCCAGCAGCCCGGGGCCGTGGAACACTGAAGCTTTCTTT. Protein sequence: CASSPGPWNTEAFF.

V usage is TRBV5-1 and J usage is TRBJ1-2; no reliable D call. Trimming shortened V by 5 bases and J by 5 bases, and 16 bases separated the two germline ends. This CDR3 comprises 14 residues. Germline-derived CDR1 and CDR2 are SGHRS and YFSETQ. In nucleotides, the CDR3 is TGCGCCAGCAGGAGAGAAGAGTCCCCTTATGGCTACACCTTC. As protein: CASRREESPYGYTF.

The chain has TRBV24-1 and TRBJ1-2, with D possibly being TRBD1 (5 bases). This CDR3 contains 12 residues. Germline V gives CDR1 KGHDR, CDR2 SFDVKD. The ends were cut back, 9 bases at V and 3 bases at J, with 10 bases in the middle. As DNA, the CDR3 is TGTGCCACCTCCGGGACGGACTATGGCTACACCTTC. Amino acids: CATSGTDYGYTF.

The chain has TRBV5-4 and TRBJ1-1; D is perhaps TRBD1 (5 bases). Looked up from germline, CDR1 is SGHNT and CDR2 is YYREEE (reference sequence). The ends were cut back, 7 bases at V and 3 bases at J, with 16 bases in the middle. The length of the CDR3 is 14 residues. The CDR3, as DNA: TGTGCCAGCTGGCGGGGCAGGACGCACACTGAAGCTTTCTTT. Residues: CASWRGRTHTEAFF.

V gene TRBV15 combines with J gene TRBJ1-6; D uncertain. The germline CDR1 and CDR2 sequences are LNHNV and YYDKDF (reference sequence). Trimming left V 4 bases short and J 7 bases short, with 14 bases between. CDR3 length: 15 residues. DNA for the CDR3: TGTGCCACCAGCACTAGAGGAGTTTCGAATTCACCCCTCCACTTT. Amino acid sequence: CATSTRGVSNSPLHF.

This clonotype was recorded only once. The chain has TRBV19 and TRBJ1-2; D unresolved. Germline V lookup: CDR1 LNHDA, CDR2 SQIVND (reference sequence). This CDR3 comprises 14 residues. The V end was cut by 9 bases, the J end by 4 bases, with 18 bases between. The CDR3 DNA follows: TGTGCCAGCCTAGACCGGACGGTTCCCTATGGCTACACCTTC. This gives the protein CASLDRTVPYGYTF.

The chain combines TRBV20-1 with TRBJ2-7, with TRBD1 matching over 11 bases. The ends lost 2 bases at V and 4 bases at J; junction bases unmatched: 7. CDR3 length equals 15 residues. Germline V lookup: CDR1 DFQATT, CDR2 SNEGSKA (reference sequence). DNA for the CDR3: TGCAGTGCTAGAAGCCCCGGGACAGGGGGTTACGAGCAGTACTTC. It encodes CSARSPGTGGYEQYF.

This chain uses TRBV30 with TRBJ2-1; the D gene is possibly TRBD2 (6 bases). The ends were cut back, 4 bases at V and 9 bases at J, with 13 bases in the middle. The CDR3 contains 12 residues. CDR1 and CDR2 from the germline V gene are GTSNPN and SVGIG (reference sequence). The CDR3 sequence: CAWNPGVGEQFF. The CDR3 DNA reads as TGTGCCTGGAACCCGGGAGTGGGTGAGCAGTTCTTC.